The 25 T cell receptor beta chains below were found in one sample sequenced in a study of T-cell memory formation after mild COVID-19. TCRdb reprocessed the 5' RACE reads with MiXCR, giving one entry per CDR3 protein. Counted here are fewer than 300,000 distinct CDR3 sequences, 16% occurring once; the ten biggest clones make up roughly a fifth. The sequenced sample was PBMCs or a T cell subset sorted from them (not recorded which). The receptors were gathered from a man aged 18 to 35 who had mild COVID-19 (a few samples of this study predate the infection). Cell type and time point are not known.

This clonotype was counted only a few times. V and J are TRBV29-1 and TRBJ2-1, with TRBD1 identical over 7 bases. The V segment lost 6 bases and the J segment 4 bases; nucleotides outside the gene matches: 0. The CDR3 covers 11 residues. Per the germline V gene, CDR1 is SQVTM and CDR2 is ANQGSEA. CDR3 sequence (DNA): TGCAGCGTGGGACAGTACAATGAGCAGTTCTTC. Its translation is CSVGQYNEQFF.

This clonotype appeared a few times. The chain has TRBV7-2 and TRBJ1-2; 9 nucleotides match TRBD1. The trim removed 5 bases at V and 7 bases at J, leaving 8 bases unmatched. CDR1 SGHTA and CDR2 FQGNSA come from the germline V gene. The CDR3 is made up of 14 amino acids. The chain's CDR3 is CASSRTGGARGYTF. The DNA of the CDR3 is TGTGCCAGCAGCCGCACAGGGGGCGCACGTGGCTACACCTTC.

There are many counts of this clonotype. In nucleotides, the CDR3 is TGTGCCAGCAGCCCGGAGAGTAGCACAGATACGCAGTATTTT. Its translation is CASSPESSTDTQYF. The chain has TRBV28 and TRBJ2-3, with D unresolved. The CDR3 runs to 14 residues. V was clipped by 6 bases and J by 0 bases, with 10 bases between them. Germline-derived CDR1 and CDR2 are MDHEN and SYDVKM.

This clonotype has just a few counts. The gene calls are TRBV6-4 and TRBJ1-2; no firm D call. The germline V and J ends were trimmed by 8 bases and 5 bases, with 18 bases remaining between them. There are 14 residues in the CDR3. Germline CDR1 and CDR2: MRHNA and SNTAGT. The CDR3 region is CASVKVTPTYGYTF. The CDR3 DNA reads TGTGCCAGCGTAAAAGTTACCCCCACATATGGCTACACCTTC.

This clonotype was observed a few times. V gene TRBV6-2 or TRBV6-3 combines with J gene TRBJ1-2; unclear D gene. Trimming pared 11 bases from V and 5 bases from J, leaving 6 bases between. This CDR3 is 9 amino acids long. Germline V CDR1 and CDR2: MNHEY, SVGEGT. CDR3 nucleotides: TGTGCCGTTGGATATGGCTACACCTTC. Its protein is CAVGYGYTF.

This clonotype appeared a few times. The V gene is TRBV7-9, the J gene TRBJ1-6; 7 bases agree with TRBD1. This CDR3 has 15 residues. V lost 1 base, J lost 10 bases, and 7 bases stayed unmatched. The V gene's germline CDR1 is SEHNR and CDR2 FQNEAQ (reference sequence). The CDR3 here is CASSLVQGGSSPLHF. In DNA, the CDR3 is TGTGCCAGCAGCTTAGTGCAGGGGGGAAGCTCACCCCTCCACTTT.

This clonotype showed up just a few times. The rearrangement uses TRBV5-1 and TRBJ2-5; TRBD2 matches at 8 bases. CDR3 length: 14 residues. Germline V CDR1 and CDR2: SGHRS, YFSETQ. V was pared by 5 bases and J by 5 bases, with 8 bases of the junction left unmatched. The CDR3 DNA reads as TGCGCCAGCAGGGAAGGTAGCGGGGATGAGACCCAGTACTTC. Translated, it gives CASREGSGDETQYF.

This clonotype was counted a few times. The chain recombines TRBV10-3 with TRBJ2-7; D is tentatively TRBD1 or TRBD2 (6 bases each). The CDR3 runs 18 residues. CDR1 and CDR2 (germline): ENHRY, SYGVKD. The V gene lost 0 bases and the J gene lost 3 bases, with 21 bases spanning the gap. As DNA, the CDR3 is TGTGCCATCAGTGAGTCGAAGGGAGGAACAGGGTGGTTCTACGAGCAGTACTTC. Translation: CAISESKGGTGWFYEQYF.

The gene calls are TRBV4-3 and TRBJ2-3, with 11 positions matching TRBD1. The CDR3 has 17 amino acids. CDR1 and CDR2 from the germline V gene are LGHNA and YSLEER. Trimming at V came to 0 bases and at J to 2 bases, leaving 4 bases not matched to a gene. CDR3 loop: CASSQDRGQGATDTQYF. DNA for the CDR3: TGCGCCAGCAGCCAAGACCGCGGACAGGGGGCCACAGATACGCAGTATTTT.

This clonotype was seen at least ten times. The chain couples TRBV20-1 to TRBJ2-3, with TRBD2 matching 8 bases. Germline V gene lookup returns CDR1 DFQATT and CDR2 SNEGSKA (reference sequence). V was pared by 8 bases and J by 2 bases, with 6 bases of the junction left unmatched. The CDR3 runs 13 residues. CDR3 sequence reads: CSKTGGPTDTQYF. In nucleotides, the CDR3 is TGCAGTAAGACGGGGGGGCCCACAGATACGCAGTATTTT.

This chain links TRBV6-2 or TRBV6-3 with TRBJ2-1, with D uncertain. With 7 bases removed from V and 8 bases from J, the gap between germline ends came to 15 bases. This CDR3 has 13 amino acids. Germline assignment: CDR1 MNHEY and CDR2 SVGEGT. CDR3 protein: CASTPYRIYEQFF. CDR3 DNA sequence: TGTGCCAGCACCCCTTACCGGATCTATGAGCAGTTCTTC.

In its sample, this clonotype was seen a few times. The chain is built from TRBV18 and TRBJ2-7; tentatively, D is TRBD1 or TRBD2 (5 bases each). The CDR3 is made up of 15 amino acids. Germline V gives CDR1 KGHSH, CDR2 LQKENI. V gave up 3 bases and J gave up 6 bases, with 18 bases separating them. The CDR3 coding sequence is TGTGCCAGCTCACCTGTAGCAGGGAGTCTTGTCGAGCAGTACTTC. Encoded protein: CASSPVAGSLVEQYF.

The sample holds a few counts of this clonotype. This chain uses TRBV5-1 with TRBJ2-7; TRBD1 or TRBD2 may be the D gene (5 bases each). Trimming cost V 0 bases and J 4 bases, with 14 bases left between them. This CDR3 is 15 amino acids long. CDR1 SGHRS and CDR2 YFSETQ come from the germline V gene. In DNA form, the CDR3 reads TGCGCCAGCAGCTTGGCCTCGGGGCTCCTATACGAGCAGTACTTC. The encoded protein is CASSLASGLLYEQYF.

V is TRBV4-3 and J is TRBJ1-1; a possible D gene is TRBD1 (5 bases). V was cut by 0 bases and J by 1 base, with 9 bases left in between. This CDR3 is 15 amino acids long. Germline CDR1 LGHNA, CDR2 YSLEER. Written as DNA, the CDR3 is TGCGCCAGCAGCCAAGAACGCGGGGCGAACACTGAAGCTTTCTTT. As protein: CASSQERGANTEAFF.

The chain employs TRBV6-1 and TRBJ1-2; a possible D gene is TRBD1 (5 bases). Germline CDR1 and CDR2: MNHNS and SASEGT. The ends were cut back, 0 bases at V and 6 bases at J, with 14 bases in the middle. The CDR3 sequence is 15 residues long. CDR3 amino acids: CASSEAGGEADGYTF. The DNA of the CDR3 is TGTGCCAGCAGTGAAGCCGGGGGGGAAGCTGATGGCTACACCTTC.

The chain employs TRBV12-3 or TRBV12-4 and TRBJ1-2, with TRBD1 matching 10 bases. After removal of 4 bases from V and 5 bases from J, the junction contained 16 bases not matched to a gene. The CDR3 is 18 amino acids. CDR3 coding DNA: TGTGCCAGCAGTTACAGGGGACAGGGGACCGGGGACCCTTATGGCTACACCTTC. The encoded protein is CASSYRGQGTGDPYGYTF.

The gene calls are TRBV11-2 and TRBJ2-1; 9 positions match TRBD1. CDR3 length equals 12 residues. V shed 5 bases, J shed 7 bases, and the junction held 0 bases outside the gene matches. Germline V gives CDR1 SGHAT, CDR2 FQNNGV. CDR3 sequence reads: CASSGQGNEQFF. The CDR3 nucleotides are TGTGCCAGCAGCGGACAGGGGAATGAGCAGTTCTTC.

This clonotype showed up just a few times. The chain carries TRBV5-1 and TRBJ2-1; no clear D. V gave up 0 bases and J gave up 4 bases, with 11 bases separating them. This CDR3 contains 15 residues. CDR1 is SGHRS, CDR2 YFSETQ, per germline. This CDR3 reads CASSLAASRYNEQFF. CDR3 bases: TGCGCCAGCAGCTTGGCGGCTAGTCGGTACAATGAGCAGTTCTTC.

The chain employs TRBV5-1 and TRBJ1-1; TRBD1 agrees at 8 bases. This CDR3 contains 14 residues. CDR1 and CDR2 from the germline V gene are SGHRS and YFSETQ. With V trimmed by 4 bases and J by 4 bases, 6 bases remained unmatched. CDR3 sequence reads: CASSGAGGFTEAFF. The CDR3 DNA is TGCGCCAGCAGCGGGGCAGGGGGCTTCACTGAAGCTTTCTTT.

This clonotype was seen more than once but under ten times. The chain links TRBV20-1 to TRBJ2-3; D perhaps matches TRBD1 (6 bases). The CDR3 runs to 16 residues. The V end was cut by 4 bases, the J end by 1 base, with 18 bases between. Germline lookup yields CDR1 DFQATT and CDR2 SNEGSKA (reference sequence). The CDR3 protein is CSAMDPGTLRTDTQYF. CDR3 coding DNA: TGCAGTGCTATGGATCCCGGGACATTACGCACAGATACGCAGTATTTT.

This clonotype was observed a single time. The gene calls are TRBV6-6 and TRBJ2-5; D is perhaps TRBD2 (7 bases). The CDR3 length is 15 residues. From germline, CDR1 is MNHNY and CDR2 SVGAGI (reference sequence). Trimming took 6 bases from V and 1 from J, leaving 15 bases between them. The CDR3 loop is CASRFGGHFQETQYF. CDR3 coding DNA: TGTGCCAGCAGATTCGGGGGGCACTTCCAAGAGACCCAGTACTTC.

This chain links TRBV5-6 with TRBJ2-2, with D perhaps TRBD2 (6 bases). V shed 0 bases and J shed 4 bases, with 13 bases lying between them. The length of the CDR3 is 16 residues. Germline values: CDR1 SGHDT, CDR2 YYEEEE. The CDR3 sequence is CASSLVGGTTTGELFF. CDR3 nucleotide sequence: TGTGCCAGCAGCTTGGTGGGAGGCACGACCACCGGGGAGCTGTTTTTT.

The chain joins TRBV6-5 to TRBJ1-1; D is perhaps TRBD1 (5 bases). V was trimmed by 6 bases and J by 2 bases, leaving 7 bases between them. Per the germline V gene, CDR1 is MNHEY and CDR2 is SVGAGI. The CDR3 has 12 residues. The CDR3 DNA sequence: TGTGCCAGCAGAAGGGGAAACACTGAAGCTTTCTTT. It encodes CASRRGNTEAFF.

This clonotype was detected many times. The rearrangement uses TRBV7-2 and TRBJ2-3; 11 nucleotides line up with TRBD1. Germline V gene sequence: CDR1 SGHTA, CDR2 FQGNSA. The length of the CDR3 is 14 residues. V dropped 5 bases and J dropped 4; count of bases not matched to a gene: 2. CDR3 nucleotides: TGTGCCAGCAGCACGGGACAGGGGGCAGATACGCAGTATTTT. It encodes CASSTGQGADTQYF.

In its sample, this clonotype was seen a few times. The CDR3 region is CASSEPLGGEQFF. The CDR3 DNA follows: TGTGCCAGCAGCGAGCCTTTAGGGGGTGAGCAGTTCTTC. This rearrangement joins TRBV9 to TRBJ2-1; perhaps TRBD1 as D (6 bases). The germline gives CDR1 SGDLS, CDR2 YYNGEE. This CDR3 region has 13 residues. The V end lost 3 bases, the J end lost 9 bases, and 13 bases lay between the germline ends.